Listed below are T cell receptor beta chains from one sample, sequenced in a study of T cell repertoires in cytomegalovirus infection. These receptors are not linked to any known antigen. Via MiXCR, TCRdb re-called the reads, giving one row per CDR3 protein. Counted here are 230,000 or so distinct CDR3 sequences, around 35% occurring once; the ten biggest clones make up approximately 60%. This specimen was CD8+ T cells from cultured PBMCs, taken from culture after CMV antigen stimulation. The source is a human donor in good health (CMV status not recorded). Some clones in this sample may be carry-over from other donors' samples. CDR3s include the opening cysteine and the closing phenylalanine or tryptophan. A D gene is named only where the DNA matches it firmly. Clone size appears in some rows only: once, few, many, or a class for an expanded clone.

abundance	j_gene	d_gene	v_gene	CDR3aa	CDR3nt
NA	TRBJ2-2	NA	TRBV7-2	CASSHGTTGELFF	TGTGCCAGCAGCCACGGGACGACCGGGGAGCTGTTTTTT
few	TRBJ1-2	TRBD1	TRBV7-3	CASSHTGVGSYGYTF	TGTGCCAGCAGCCATACAGGGGTCGGCTCCTATGGCTACACCTTC
NA	TRBJ2-2	TRBD2	TRBV7-6	CASSWTSSGGEITGELFF	TGTGCCAGCAGCTGGACTTCGAGCGGGGGGGAGATCACCGGGGAGCTGTTTTTT
once	TRBJ2-3	TRBD2	TRBV7-1	CASSWSGLAETSTDTQYF	TGTGCCAGCAGCTGGTCGGGGCTAGCGGAAACTAGCACAGATACGCAGTATTTT
NA	TRBJ2-7	NA	TRBV20-1	CSARERGTYEQYF	TGCAGTGCTAGAGAGCGAGGGACCTACGAGCAGTACTTC
NA	TRBJ2-7	TRBD1	TRBV10-2	CASRFDRGDYEQYF	TGCGCCAGCAGATTCGACAGGGGAGACTACGAGCAGTACTTC
NA	TRBJ2-5	NA	TRBV9	CASSVEAQETQYF	TGTGCCAGCAGCGTAGAAGCTCAAGAGACCCAGTACTTC
many	TRBJ2-2	NA	TRBV7-9	CASSQTFDTNTGELFF	TGTGCCAGCAGCCAGACATTCGATACGAACACCGGGGAGCTGTTTTTT
few	TRBJ1-5	NA	TRBV6-2/TRBV6-3	CASSYSRAGQQPQHF	TGTGCCAGCAGTTACTCCCGGGCAGGGCAACAGCCCCAGCATTTT
NA	TRBJ2-4	NA	TRBV2	CASSVYLDEENIQYF	TGTGCCAGCAGTGTGTACCTTGACGAGGAAAACATTCAGTACTTC
NA	TRBJ2-7	TRBD2	TRBV11-2	CASSTGLGRYEQYF	TGTGCCAGCAGCACGGGACTAGGGAGGTACGAGCAGTACTTC
NA	TRBJ2-1	TRBD2	TRBV7-3	CASSRVLAGVHNEQFF	TGTGCCAGCAGCCGAGTCTTAGCGGGAGTTCACAATGAGCAGTTCTTC
few	TRBJ1-1	NA	TRBV7-6	CASSLYGGVYGTEAFF	TGTGCCAGCAGCTTATATGGGGGAGTGTATGGCACTGAAGCTTTCTTT
NA	TRBJ1-1	NA	TRBV7-9	CACTPPASDGEAFF	TGTGCATGCACCCCACCCGCGTCAGACGGTGAAGCTTTCTTT
many	TRBJ2-1	NA	TRBV12-3/TRBV12-4	CASSLGLYNEQFF	TGTGCCAGCAGCTTAGGGCTCTACAATGAGCAGTTCTTC
many	TRBJ2-1	NA	TRBV7-3	CASSLTGDEQFF	TGTGCCAGCAGCTTGACAGGTGATGAGCAGTTCTTC
NA	TRBJ2-1	TRBD2	TRBV7-8	CASSLGGEPSGISYEQFF	TGTGCCAGCAGCTTAGGGGGGGAACCTAGCGGGATTTCCTATGAGCAGTTCTTC
NA	TRBJ1-5	NA	TRBV27	CASSLGREQPQHF	TGTGCCAGCAGTTTAGGTAGAGAACAGCCCCAGCATTTT
NA	TRBJ2-3	NA	TRBV7-6	CASSLVGTRTAPDTQYF	TGTGCCAGCAGCTTAGTGGGTACGCGGACAGCTCCGGATACGCAGTATTTT
NA	TRBJ2-1	NA	TRBV7-6	CASSPTSRTDLPYNEQFF	TGTGCCAGCAGCCCTACCTCACGGACGGATCTTCCCTACAATGAGCAGTTCTTC
NA	TRBJ2-7	NA	TRBV28	CASSLWTLRREQYF	TGTGCCAGCAGTTTATGGACGCTGCGACGGGAGCAGTACTTC
NA	TRBJ2-1	NA	TRBV29-1	CSVGEAEVPLTYNEQFF	TGCAGCGTTGGGGAAGCTGAGGTACCTCTCACCTACAATGAGCAGTTCTTC
NA	TRBJ2-7	TRBD2	TRBV6-1	CASSEPELAGSYEQYF	TGTGCCAGCAGTGAACCCGAACTAGCGGGATCCTACGAGCAGTACTTC
few	TRBJ2-1	TRBD2	TRBV7-2	CASSLISGTSPYNEQFF	TGTGCCAGCAGCTTAATTTCCGGGACTAGCCCTTACAATGAGCAGTTCTTC
once	TRBJ1-4	NA	TRBV4-2	CASRPRDATNEKLFF	TGTGCCAGCAGACCCCGCGATGCAACTAATGAAAAACTGTTTTTT
NA	TRBJ2-1	NA	TRBV4-2	CARSQDSPQDNEQFF	TGTGCCAGAAGCCAAGATTCGCCGCAGGACAATGAGCAGTTCTTC
few	TRBJ2-7	NA	TRBV4-1	CASSPEGGRIYEQYF	TGTGCCAGCAGCCCAGAAGGGGGGAGGATTTACGAGCAGTACTTC
few	TRBJ1-5	NA	TRBV7-9	CASSRQNQPQHF	TGTGCCAGCAGCCGACAGAATCAGCCCCAGCATTTT